A selection of T cell receptor beta chains follows, all from one sample in a study of T cell responses to AZD1222 COVID-19 vaccine. Sequencing was performed with immunoSEQ multiplex PCR; in TCRdb, only in-frame clones are kept and a portion is missing. The table has about 47,000 clones, around 80% seen once. Sequenced here: peripheral blood, sampled 28 days after the second dose of the MenACWY control vaccine. The receptors stem from an adult who received the MenACWY meningococcal vaccine as a control. Both conserved end residues are part of each CDR3. D genes are given only for firm matches. Rows give clone size only sometimes, using once, few, many, or a class for an expanded clone.

-	once	TRBV12-5	TRBJ1-1	TGTGCTAGTGGTTTCGGCTTGAACACTGAAGCTTTCTTT	CASGFGLNTEAFF
TRBD1	-	TRBV30	TRBJ1-5	TGTGCCTGGAGCGCAGACAGGACAGGGGGCAATCAGCCCCAGCATTTT	CAWSADRTGGNQPQHF
-	-	TRBV27	TRBJ2-2	TGTGCCAGCAGTATGGTGACAGCGTCTACCGGGGAGCTGTTTTTT	CASSMVTASTGELFF
TRBD2	-	TRBV28	TRBJ2-7	TGTGCCAGCAGCTATAGCGGGAGAAGAAACTACGAGCAGTACTTC	CASSYSGRRNYEQYF
-	-	TRBV28	TRBJ1-1	TGTGCCAGCACCCTTTTTTCTGAAGCTTTCTTT	CASTLFSEAFF
-	-	TRBV27	TRBJ1-2	TGTGCCAGCAGCCGACCCGGCTACACCTTC	CASSRPGYTF
-	-	TRBV2	TRBJ2-3	TGTGCCAGCAAGAAGGGGGGCCTCACAGATACGCAGTATTTT	CASKKGGLTDTQYF
TRBD1	-	TRBV30	TRBJ2-2	TGTGCCTGGAGTTTCCGGGACAGAGTCACCGGGGAGCTGTTTTTT	CAWSFRDRVTGELFF
-	-	TRBV5-5	TRBJ2-7	TGTGCCAGCAGCTTGGGTCCGGGGGCCAACTCCTACGAGCAGTACTTC	CASSLGPGANSYEQYF
-	-	TRBV5-5	TRBJ2-2	TGTGCCAGCAGCTTGGCTCCAAAAAGCACCGGGGAGCTGTTTTTT	CASSLAPKSTGELFF
-	few	TRBV5-6	TRBJ1-1	TGTGCCAGCAGCGTCGGACGGAAGAACACTGAAGCTTTCTTT	CASSVGRKNTEAFF
-	-	TRBV2	TRBJ1-6	TGTGCCAGCAGTGACAGCTCGGGATCACCCCTCCACTTT	CASSDSSGSPLHF
-	-	TRBV7-9	TRBJ2-1	TGTGCCAGCAGCCAAGTTAAACAGTTCTTC	CASSQVKQFF
-	-	TRBV4-2	TRBJ2-5	TGTGCCAGCAGCCAGGCTCTATGGGAGACCCAGTACTTC	CASSQALWETQYF
TRBD2	-	TRBV11-2	TRBJ2-3	TGTGCCAGCAGCTGGGAGGGGGATACGCAGTATTTT	CASSWEGDTQYF
TRBD1	-	TRBV5-6	TRBJ2-7	TGTGCCAGCAGCCCAGTTCAGGGGGAACTCTCCTACGAGCAGTACTTC	CASSPVQGELSYEQYF
-	-	TRBV11-2	TRBJ2-1	TGTGCCAGCGGACGGACTATCCATGAGCAGTTCTTC	CASGRTIHEQFF
-	-	TRBV5-1	TRBJ1-1	TGCGCCAGCAGCTTGAAGGGGTTGGGTGAAGCTTTCTTT	CASSLKGLGEAFF
-	-	TRBV2	TRBJ1-6	TGTGCCAGCGGAGAGGCCAAGGGAGAGTATTCACCCCTCCACTTT	CASGEAKGEYSPLHF
TRBD2	-	TRBV11-2	TRBJ2-3	TGTGCCAGCAGCTTAGGTGGGCTAGCGGGGGGAGGGGCAGATACGCAGTATTTT	CASSLGGLAGGGADTQYF
TRBD1	few	TRBV5-4	TRBJ1-3	TGTGCCAGCAGCTTGGGGACAGGATCTGGAAACACCATATATTTT	CASSLGTGSGNTIYF
-	-	TRBV20-1	TRBJ1-1	TGCAGTGCTAGTCAGTGGAGGAACACTGAAGCTTTCTTT	CSASQWRNTEAFF